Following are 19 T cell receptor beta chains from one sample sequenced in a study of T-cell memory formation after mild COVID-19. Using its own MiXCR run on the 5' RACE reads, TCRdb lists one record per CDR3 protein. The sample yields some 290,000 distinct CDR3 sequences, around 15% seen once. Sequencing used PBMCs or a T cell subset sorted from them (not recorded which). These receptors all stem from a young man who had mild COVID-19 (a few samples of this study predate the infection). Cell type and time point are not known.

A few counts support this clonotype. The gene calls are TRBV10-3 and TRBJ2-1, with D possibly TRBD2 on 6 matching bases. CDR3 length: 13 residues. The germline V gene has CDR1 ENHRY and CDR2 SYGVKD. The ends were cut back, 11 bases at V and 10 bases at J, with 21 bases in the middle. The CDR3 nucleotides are TGTGCCTCACGAGGCCTAGCGTTAGGCGAGCAGTTCTTC. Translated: CASRGLALGEQFF.

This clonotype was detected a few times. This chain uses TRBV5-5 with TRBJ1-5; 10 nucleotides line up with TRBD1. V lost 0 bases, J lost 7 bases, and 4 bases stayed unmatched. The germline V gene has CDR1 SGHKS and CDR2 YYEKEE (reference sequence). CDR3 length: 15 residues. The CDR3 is CASSLGDRGRQPQHF. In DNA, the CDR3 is TGTGCCAGCAGCTTGGGGGACAGGGGACGGCAGCCCCAGCATTTT.

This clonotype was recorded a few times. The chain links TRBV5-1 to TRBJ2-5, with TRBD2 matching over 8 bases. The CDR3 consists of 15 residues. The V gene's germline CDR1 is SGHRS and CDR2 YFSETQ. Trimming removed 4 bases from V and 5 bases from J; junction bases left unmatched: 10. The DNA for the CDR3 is TGCGCCAGCAGCATATATAGCGGGGCGGTCGAGACCCAGTACTTC. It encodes CASSIYSGAVETQYF.

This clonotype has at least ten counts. The CDR3 nucleotides are TGTGCCTGGAGTAGGGAGGCTGGACCCCAGCATTTT. It encodes CAWSREAGPQHF. J is TRBJ1-5 and V is TRBV30; D unclear. V was pared by 2 bases and J by 10 bases, with 12 bases between. The CDR3 runs to 12 residues. The V gene's germline CDR1 is GTSNPN and CDR2 SVGIG (reference sequence).

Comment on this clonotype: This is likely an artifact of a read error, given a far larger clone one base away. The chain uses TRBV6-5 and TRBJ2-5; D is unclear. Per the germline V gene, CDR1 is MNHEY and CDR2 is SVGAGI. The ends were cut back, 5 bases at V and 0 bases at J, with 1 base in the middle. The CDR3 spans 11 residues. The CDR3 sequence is CASSHQETQYF. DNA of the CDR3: TGTGCCAGCAGTCACCAAGAGACCCAGTACTTC.

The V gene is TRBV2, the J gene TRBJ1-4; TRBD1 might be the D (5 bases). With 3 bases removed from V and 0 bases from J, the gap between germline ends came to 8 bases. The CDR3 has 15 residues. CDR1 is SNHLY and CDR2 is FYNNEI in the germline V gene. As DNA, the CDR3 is TGTGCCAGCAGTGAGACAGATGCAACTAATGAAAAACTGTTTTTT. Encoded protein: CASSETDATNEKLFF.

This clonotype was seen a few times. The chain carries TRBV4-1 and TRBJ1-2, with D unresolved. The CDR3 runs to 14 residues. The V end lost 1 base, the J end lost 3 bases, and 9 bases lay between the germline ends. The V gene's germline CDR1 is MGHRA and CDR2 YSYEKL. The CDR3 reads CASSQVLRDYGYTF. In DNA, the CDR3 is TGCGCCAGCAGCCAAGTTCTCCGGGACTATGGCTACACCTTC.

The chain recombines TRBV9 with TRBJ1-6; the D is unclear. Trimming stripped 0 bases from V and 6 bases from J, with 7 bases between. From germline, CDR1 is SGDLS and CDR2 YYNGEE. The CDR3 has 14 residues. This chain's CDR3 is CASSVGQPNSPLHF. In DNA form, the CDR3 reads TGTGCCAGCAGCGTAGGGCAGCCTAATTCACCCCTCCACTTT.

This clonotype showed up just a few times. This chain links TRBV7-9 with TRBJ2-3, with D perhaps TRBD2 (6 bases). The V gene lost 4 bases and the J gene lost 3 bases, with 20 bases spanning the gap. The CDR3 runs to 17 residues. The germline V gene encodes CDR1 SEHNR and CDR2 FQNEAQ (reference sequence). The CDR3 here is CASSSSLGGVGTDTQYF. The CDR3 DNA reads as TGTGCCAGCAGCTCGTCCCTGGGCGGGGTGGGGACAGATACGCAGTATTTT.

The CDR3 nucleotides read TGTGCCAGCAGCGACCGACAGGGGAGTAACACTGAAGCTTTCTTT. It codes for CASSDRQGSNTEAFF. The chain combines TRBV27 with TRBJ1-1; TRBD1 matches at 8 bases. With V trimmed by 6 bases and J by 2 bases, 8 bases remained unmatched. CDR1 and CDR2 from the germline V gene are MNHEY and SMNVEV (reference sequence). This CDR3 comprises 15 residues.

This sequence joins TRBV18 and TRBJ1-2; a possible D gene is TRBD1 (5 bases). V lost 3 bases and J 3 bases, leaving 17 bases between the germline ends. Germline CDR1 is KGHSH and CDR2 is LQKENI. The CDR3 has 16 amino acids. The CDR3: CASSPNLRRGHYGYTF. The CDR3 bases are TGTGCCAGCTCACCGAACCTCAGGAGGGGCCACTATGGCTACACCTTC.

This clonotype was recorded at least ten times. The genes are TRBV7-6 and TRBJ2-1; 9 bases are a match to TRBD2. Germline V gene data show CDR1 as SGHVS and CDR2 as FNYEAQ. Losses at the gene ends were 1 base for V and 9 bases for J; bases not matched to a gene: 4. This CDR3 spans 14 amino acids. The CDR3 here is CASSLGGGAGEQFF. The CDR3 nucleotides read TGTGCCAGCAGCTTAGGCGGGGGGGCCGGTGAGCAGTTCTTC.

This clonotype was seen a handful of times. The CDR3 region is CASSPGVAYNEQFF. CDR3 DNA: TGTGCCAGCAGCCCGGGGGTGGCCTACAATGAGCAGTTCTTC. The chain has TRBV7-2 and TRBJ2-1; a possible D gene is TRBD2 (6 bases). The ends were cut back, 5 bases at V and 2 bases at J, with 10 bases in the middle. This CDR3 region has 14 residues. Germline lookup yields CDR1 SGHTA and CDR2 FQGNSA. The variable domain in full, with the rest retrieved from reference TRBV7-2 and TRBJ2-1, is GAGVSQSPSNKVTEKGKDVELRCDPISGHTALYWYRQSLGQGLEFLIYFQGNSAPDKSGLPSDRFSAERTGGSVSTLTIQRTQQEDSAVYLCASSPGVAYNEQFFGPGTRLTVL.

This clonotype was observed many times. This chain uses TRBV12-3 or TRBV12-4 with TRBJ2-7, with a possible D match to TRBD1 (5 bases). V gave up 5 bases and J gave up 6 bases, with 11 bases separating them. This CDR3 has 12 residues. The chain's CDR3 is CASSPDICEQYV. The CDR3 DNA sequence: TGTGCCAGCAGTCCGGACATATGCGAGCAGTACGTC.

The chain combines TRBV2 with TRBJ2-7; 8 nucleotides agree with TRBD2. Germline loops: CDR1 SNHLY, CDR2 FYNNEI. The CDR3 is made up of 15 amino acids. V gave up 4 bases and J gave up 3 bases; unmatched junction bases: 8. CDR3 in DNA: TGTGCCAGCAGTGGCCAAGGAGCGGGGGTCTACGAGCAGTACGTC. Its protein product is CASSGQGAGVYEQYV.

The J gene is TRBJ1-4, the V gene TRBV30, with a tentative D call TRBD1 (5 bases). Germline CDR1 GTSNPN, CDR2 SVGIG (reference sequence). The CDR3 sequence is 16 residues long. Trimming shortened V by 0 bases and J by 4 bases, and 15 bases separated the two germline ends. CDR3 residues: CAWSVQAARINEKLFF. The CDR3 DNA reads TGTGCCTGGAGTGTACAGGCCGCGAGGATTAATGAAAAACTGTTTTTT.

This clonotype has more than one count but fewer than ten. Here the CDR3 reads CASTPRGGGKETQYF. In DNA, the CDR3 is TGTGCCAGCACGCCGCGGGGGGGCGGGAAAGAGACCCAGTACTTC. This chain joins TRBV6-1 and TRBJ2-5, with 9 positions matching TRBD2. Per germline, CDR1 MNHNS and CDR2 SASEGT. The V segment lost 7 bases and the J segment 3 bases; nucleotides outside the gene matches: 9. This CDR3 spans 15 amino acids.

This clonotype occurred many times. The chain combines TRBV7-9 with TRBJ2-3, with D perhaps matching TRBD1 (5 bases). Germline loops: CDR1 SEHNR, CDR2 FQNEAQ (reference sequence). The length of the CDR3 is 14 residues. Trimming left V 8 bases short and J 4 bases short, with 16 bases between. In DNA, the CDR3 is TGTGCCAGCCCTTTGGGGCTAGTCCCAGATACGCAGTATTTT. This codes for CASPLGLVPDTQYF.

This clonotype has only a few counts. For the CDR3, the DNA is TGTGCCAGCAGCCAAGGGCTAAGGCAGCCCCAGCATTTT. As protein: CASSQGLRQPQHF. The chain joins TRBV3-1 to TRBJ1-5, with D uncertain. This CDR3 region has 13 residues. V shed 1 base and J shed 7 bases, with 8 bases lying between them. The germline V gene has CDR1 LGHDT and CDR2 YNNKEL (reference sequence). Looking up the rest from reference TRBV3-1 and TRBJ1-5 gives the full variable domain: DTAVSQTPKYLVTQMGNDKSIKCEQNLGHDTMYWYKQDSKKFLKIMFSYNNKELIINETVPNRFSPKSPDKAHLNLHINSLELGDSAVYFCASSQGLRQPQHFGDGTRLSIL.